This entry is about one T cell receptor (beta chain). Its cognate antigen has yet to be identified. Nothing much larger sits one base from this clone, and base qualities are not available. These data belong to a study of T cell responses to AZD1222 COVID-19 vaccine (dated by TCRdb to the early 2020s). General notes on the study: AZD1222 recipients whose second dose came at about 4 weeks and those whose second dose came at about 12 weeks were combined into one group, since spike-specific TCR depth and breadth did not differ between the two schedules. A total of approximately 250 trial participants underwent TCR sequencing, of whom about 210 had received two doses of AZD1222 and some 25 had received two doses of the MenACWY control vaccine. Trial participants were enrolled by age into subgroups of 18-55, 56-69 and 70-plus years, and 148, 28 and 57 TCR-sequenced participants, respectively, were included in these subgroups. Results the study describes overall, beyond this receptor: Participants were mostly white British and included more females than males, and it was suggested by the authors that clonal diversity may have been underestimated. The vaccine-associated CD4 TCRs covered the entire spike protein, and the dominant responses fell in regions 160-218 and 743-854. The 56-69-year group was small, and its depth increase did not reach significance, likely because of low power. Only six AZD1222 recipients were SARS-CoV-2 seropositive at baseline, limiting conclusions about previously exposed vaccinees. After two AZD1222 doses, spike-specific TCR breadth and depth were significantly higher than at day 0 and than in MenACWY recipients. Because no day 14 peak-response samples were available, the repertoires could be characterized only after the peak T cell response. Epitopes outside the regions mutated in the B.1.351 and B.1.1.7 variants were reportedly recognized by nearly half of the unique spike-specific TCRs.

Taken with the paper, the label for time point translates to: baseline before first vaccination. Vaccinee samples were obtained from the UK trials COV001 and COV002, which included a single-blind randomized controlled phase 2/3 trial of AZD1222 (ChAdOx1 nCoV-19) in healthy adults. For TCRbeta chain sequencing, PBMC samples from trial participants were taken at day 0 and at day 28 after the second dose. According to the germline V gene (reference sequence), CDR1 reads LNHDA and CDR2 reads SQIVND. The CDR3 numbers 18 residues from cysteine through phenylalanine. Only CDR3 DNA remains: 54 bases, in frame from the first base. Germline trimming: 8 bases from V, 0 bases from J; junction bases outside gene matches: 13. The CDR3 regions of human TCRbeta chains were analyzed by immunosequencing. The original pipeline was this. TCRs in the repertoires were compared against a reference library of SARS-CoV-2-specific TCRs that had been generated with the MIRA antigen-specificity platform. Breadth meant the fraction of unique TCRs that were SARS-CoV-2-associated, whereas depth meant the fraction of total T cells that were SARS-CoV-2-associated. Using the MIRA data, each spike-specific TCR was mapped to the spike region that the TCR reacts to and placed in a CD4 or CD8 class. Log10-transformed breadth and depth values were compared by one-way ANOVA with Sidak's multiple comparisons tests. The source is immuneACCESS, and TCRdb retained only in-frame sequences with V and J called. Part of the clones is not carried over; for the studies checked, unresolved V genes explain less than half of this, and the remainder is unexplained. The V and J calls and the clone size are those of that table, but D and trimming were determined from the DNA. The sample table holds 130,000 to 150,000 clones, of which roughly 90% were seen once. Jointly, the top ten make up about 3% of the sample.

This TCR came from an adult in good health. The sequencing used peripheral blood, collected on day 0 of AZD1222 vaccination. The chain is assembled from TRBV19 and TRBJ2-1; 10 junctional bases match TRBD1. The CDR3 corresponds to CASRPGTGASSSYNEQFF. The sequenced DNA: TGTGCCAGTCGACCAGGGACAGGGGCGTCTTCCTCCTACAATGAGCAGTTCTTC.